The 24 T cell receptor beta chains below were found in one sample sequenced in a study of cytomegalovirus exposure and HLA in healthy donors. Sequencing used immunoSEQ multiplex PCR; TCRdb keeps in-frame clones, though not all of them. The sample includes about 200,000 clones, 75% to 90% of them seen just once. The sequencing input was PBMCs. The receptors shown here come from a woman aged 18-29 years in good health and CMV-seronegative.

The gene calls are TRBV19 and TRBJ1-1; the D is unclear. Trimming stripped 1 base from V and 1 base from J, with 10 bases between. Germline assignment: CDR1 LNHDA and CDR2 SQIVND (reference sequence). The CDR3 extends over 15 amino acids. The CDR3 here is CASSIGDFPNTEAFF. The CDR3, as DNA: TGTGCCAGTAGTATAGGTGATTTTCCGAACACTGAAGCTTTCTTT.

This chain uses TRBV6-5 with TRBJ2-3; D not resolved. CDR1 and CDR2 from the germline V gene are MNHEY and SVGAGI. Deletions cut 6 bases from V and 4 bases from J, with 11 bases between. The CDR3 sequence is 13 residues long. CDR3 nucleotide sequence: TGTGCCAGCAGGTCCGAGGTGGCAGATACGCAGTATTTT. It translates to CASRSEVADTQYF.

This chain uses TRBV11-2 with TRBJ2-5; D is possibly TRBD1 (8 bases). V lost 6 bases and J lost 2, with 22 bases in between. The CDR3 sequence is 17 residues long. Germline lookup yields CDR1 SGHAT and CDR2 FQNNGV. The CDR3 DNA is TGTGCCAGCAGTCTCCGGGCAAGCGGGACAGGACAAGAGACCCAGTACTTC. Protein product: CASSLRASGTGQETQYF. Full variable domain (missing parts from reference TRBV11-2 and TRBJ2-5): EAGVAQSPRYKIIEKRQSVAFWCNPISGHATLYWYQQILGQGPKLLIQFQNNGVVDDSQLPKDRFSAERLKGVDSTLKIQPAKLEDSAVYLCASSLRASGTGQETQYFGPGTRLLVL.

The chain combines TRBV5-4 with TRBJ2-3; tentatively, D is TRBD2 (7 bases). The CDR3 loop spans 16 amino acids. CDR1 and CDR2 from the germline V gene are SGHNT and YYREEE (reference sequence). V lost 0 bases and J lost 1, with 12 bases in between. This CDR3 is CASSLDRGAGTDTQYF. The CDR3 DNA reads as TGTGCCAGCAGCTTGGACCGGGGGGCGGGCACAGATACGCAGTATTTT.

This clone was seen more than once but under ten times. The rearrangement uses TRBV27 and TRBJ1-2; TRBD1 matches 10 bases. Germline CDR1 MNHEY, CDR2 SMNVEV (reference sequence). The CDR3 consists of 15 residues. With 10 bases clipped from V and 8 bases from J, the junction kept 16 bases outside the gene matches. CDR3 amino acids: CATHTPTGGEKGYTF. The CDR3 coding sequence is TGTGCCACCCACACGCCGACAGGGGGCGAGAAAGGCTACACCTTC.

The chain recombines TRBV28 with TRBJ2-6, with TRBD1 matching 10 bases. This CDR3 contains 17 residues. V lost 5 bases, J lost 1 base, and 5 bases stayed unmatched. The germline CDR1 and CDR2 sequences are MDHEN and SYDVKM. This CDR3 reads CASSGQGGTSGANVLTF. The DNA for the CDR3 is TGTGCCAGCAGTGGACAGGGGGGCACGTCTGGGGCCAACGTCCTGACTTTC.

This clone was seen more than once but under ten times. CDR3 nucleotide sequence: TGTGCCAGCAGTGAAGAAGGCTATGGCTACACCTTC. It codes for CASSEEGYGYTF. The chain joins TRBV2 to TRBJ1-2, with D hard to call. V lost 1 base and J lost 4, with 4 bases in between. The CDR3 runs to 12 residues. The germline gives CDR1 SNHLY, CDR2 FYNNEI.

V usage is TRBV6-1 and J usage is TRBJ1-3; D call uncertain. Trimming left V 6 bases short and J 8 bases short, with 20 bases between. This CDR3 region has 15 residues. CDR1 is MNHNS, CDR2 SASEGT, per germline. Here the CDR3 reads CASRRTQGLLDTIYF. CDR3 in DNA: TGTGCCAGCAGGCGAACTCAAGGATTGTTGGACACCATATATTTT.

In DNA form, the CDR3 reads TGTGCCAGCAGTTTTTGGGAGTGGTACAATGAGCAGTTCTTC. The encoded protein is CASSFWEWYNEQFF. This chain connects TRBV28 to TRBJ2-1; possibly TRBD2 for D (5 bases). The CDR3 is 14 residues long. Germline CDR1 and CDR2: MDHEN and SYDVKM. V lost 3 bases, J lost 4 bases, and 10 bases lay in between.

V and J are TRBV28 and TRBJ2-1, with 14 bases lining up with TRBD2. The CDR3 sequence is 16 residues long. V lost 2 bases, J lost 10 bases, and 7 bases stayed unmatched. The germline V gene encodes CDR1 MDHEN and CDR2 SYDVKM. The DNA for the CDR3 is TGTGCCAGCAGTTTACCCGGACTAGCGGGGGGTAGGGAGCAGTTCTTC. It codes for CASSLPGLAGGREQFF.

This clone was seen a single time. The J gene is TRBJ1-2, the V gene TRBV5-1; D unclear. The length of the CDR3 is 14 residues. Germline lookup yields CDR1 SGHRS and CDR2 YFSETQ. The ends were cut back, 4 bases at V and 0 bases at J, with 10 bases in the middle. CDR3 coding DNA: TGCGCCAGCAGCGCTTCCGGGGCTAACTATGGCTACACCTTC. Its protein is CASSASGANYGYTF.

The CDR3 is CASSLGFGGVMNTEAFF. Here the CDR3 DNA reads TGCGCCAGCAGCTTGGGATTCGGGGGCGTGATGAACACTGAAGCTTTCTTT. The chain has TRBV5-1 and TRBJ1-1; the D gene is possibly TRBD1 (6 bases). Trimming left V 0 bases short and J 0 bases short, with 15 bases between. The CDR3 runs to 17 residues. Germline V CDR1 and CDR2: SGHRS, YFSETQ.

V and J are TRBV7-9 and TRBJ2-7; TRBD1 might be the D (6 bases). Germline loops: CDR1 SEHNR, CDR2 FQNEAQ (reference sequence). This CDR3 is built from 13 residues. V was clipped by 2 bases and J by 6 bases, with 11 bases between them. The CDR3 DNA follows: TGTGCCAGCAGCTTACAGGGGTGGGGCGAGCAGTACTTC. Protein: CASSLQGWGEQYF.

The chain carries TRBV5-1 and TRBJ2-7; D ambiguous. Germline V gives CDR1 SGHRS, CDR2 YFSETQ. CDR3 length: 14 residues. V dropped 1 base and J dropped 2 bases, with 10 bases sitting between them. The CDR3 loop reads CASSLLAKTYEQYF. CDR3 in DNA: TGCGCCAGCAGCTTGCTGGCGAAAACCTACGAGCAGTACTTC.

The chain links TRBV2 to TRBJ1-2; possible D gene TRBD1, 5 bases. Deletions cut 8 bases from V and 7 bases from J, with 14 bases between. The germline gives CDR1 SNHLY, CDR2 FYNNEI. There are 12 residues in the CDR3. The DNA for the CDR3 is TGTGCCAGCCAGGGACTTGGTGGTGGCTACACCTTC. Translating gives CASQGLGGGYTF.

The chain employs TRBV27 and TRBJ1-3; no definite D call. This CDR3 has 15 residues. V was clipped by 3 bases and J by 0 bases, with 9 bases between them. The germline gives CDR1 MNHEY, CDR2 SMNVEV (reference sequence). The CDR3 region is CASSFDGYSGNTIYF. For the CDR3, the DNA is TGTGCCAGCAGTTTTGATGGCTACTCTGGAAACACCATATATTTT.

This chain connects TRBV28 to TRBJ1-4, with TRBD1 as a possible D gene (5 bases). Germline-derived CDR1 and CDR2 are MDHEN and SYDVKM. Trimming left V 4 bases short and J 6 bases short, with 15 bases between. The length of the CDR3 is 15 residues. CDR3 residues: CASSSNQGWDEKLFF. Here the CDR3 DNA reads TGTGCCAGCAGTTCAAACCAGGGATGGGATGAAAAACTGTTTTTT.

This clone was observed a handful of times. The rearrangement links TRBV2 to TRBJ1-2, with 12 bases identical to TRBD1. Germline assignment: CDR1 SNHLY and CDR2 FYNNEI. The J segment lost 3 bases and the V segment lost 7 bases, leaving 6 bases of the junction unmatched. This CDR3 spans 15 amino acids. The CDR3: CASTGTGGADYGYTF. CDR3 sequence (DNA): TGTGCCAGCACCGGGACAGGGGGCGCTGACTATGGCTACACCTTC.

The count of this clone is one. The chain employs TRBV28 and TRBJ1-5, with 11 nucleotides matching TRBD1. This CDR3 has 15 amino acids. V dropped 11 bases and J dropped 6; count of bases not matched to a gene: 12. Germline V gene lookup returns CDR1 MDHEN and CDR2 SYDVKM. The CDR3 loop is CAVETGQGAFQPQHF. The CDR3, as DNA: TGTGCCGTCGAGACTGGACAGGGGGCTTTTCAGCCCCAGCATTTT.

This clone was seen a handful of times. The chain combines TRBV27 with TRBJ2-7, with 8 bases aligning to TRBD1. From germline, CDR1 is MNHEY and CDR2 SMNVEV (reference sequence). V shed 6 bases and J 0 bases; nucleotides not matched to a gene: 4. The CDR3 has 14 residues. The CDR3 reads CASSLQGGSYEQYF. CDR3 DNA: TGTGCCAGCAGCTTACAGGGGGGCTCCTACGAGCAGTACTTC.

In nucleotides, the CDR3 is TGTGCCAGTAAAACAGTTTGGAACACCGGGGAGCTGTTTTTT. Protein: CASKTVWNTGELFF. This chain uses TRBV6-5 with TRBJ2-2; no clear D. Between the trimmed V and J ends, which lost 9 bases and 1 base, there was a span of 12 bases. Per germline, CDR1 MNHEY and CDR2 SVGAGI. This CDR3 region has 14 residues.

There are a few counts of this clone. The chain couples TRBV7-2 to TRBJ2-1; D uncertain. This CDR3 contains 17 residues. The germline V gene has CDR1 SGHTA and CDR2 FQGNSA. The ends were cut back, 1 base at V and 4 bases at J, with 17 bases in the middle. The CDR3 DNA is TGTGCCAGCAGCTTAGTTCTCGGAGTTGGGAAATACAATGAGCAGTTCTTC. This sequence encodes CASSLVLGVGKYNEQFF.

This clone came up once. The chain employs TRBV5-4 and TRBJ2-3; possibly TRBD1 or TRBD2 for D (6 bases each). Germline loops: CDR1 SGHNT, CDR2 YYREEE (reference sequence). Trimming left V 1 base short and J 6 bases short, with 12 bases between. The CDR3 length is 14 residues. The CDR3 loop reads CASSLSGGKDTQYF. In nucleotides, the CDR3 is TGTGCCAGCAGCTTGTCCGGGGGCAAGGATACGCAGTATTTT. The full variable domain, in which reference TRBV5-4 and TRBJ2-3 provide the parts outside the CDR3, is ETGVTQSPTHLIKTRGQQVTLRCSSQSGHNTVSWYQQALGQGPQFIFQYYREEENGRGNFPPRFSGLQFPNYSSELNVNALELDDSALYLCASSLSGGKDTQYFGPGTRLTVL.

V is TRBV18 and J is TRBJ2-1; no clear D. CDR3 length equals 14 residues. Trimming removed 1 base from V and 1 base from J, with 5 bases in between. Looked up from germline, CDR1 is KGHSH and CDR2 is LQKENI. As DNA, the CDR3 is TGTGCCAGCTCACCACAAAGTTCCTACAATGAGCAGTTCTTC. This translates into CASSPQSSYNEQFF.